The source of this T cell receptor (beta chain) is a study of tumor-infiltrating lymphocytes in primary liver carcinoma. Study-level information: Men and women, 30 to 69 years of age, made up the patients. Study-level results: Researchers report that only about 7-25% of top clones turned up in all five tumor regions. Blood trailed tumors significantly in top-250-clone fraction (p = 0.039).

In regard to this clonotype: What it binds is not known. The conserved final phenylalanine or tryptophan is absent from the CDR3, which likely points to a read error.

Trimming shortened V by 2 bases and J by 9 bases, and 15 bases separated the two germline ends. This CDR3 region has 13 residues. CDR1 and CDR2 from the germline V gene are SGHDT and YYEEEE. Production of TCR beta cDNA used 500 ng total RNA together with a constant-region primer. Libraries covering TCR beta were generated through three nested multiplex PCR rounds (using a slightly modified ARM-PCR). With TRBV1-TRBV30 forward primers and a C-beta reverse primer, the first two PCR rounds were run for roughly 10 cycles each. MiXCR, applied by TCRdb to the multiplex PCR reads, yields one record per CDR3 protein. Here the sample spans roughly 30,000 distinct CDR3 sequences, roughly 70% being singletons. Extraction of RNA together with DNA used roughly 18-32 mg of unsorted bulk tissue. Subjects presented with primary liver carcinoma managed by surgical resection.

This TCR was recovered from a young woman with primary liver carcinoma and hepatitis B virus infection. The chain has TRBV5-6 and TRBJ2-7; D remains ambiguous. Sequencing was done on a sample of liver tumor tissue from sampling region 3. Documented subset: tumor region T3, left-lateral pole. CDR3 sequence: CASSLLTRLSQYL. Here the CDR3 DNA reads TGTGCCAGCAGCTTACTGACAAGGCTATCGCAGTACCTC.